The following is a T cell receptor beta chain sequence with its context. Its antigen is still unknown. It was second doses at about 4 or about 12 weeks that were pooled. Only in-frame clones appear in the TCRdb table, and some are missing; sequencing was by immunoSEQ multiplex PCR. This table holds roughly 50,000 clones, 70% to 90% found once. This entry is derived from a study of T cell responses to AZD1222 COVID-19 vaccine. Study-wide points: Compared with day 0, the breadth and depth of the Spike-specific TCR repertoire rose significantly after two doses of AZD1222.

The receptor was isolated from an adult who received the AZD1222 COVID-19 vaccine. Sequenced material: peripheral blood, taken 28 days after the second AZD1222 dose.

In nucleotides, the CDR3 is TGTGCCAGCAGCCCCAACAGGGGGATGAAGGGTAATGATCAGCCCCAGCATTTT. Protein product: CASSPNRGMKGNDQPQHF. The chain uses TRBV7-9 and TRBJ1-5; TRBD1 matches at 8 bases. The CDR3 runs to 18 residues. V was clipped by 5 bases and J by 5 bases; unmatched bases: 17. The germline V gene has CDR1 SEHNR and CDR2 FQNEAQ (reference sequence).